The 12 T cell receptor beta chains given below trace back to one sample, sequenced in a study of cytomegalovirus exposure and HLA in healthy donors. The assay was immunoSEQ multiplex PCR, and TCRdb's table has in-frame clones only and misses some. This sample has about 140,000 clones; around 90% occur once, and the top ten carry 4.5%. The sample taken for sequencing was PBMCs. The source is a man aged 18 to 35 in good health and CMV-seropositive.

V is TRBV18 and J is TRBJ1-1; D may be TRBD1 (5 bases). CDR3 length: 13 residues. CDR1 and CDR2 (germline): KGHSH, LQKENI. Trimming shortened V by 5 bases and J by 2 bases, and 9 bases separated the two germline ends. The CDR3 is CASSEGLNTEAFF. CDR3 bases: TGTGCCAGCTCAGAGGGACTTAACACTGAAGCTTTCTTT.

The chain joins TRBV6-5 to TRBJ2-7; 12 positions agree with TRBD1. The trim removed 6 bases at V and 6 bases at J, leaving 6 bases unmatched. The CDR3 extends over 14 amino acids. Germline CDR1 and CDR2: MNHEY and SVGAGI. The CDR3 reads CASSRDRGPREQYF. In DNA, the CDR3 is TGTGCCAGCAGCAGGGACAGGGGGCCCCGCGAGCAGTACTTC.

V gene TRBV18 combines with J gene TRBJ1-2; perhaps TRBD1 as D (6 bases). The germline CDR1 and CDR2 sequences are KGHSH and LQKENI. V shed 0 bases and J shed 2 bases, with 10 bases lying between them. The CDR3 contains 15 residues. The CDR3 is CASSPPAGVNYGYTF. The CDR3 nucleotides are TGTGCCAGCTCACCACCTGCAGGGGTGAACTATGGCTACACCTTC.

The genes are TRBV6-1 and TRBJ1-1, with D possibly TRBD1 on 5 matching bases. Germline V lookup: CDR1 MNHNS, CDR2 SASEGT. This CDR3 contains 13 residues. With 1 base removed from V and 4 bases from J, the gap between germline ends came to 7 bases. CDR3 residues: CASSEGRATEAFF. The CDR3 DNA reads TGTGCCAGCAGTGAAGGCAGGGCCACTGAAGCTTTCTTT.

The table lists this clone with a few counts. The chain employs TRBV13 and TRBJ1-2; D is perhaps TRBD1 (5 bases). The V and J ends lost 1 base and 7 bases respectively, with 10 bases between them. The CDR3 has 13 amino acids. Germline V CDR1 and CDR2: PRHDT, FYEKMQ (reference sequence). Here the CDR3 DNA reads TGTGCCAGCAGCTTAGAGGCAGGGTCTGGCTACACCTTC. Translation: CASSLEAGSGYTF. The whole variable domain, remainder taken from reference TRBV13 and TRBJ1-2, is AAGVIQSPRHLIKEKRETATLKCYPIPRHDTVYWYQQGPGQDPQFLISFYEKMQSDKGSIPDRFSAQQFSDYHSELNMSSLELGDSALYFCASSLEAGSGYTFGSGTRLTVV.

The chain's CDR3 is CASSLGTGGTPSYEQYF. The CDR3 DNA is TGTGCCAGCAGCTTAGGCACAGGGGGTACTCCCTCCTACGAGCAGTACTTC. The chain carries TRBV11-2 and TRBJ2-7; 8 nucleotides align to TRBD1. The CDR3 has 17 residues. The germline V gene encodes CDR1 SGHAT and CDR2 FQNNGV. The J segment lost 0 bases and the V segment lost 1 base, leaving 8 bases of the junction unmatched.

This clone was seen a few times. The V and J genes are TRBV5-4 and TRBJ1-3; a possible D gene is TRBD1 (5 bases). The CDR3 totals 16 residues. V was shortened by 4 bases and J by 1 base, with 15 bases between the two germline ends. CDR1 is SGHNT and CDR2 is YYREEE in the germline V gene (reference sequence). The CDR3 coding sequence is TGTGCCAGCAGCACCAGGACACGCCAGTCTGGAAACACCATATATTTT. Its protein is CASSTRTRQSGNTIYF.

Only one count was recorded for this clone. The chain has TRBV10-1 and TRBJ1-2; the D gene is possibly TRBD1 (6 bases). Germline values: CDR1 WNHNN, CDR2 SYGVQD (reference sequence). Deletions cut 4 bases from V and 6 bases from J, with 15 bases between. The CDR3 loop spans 14 amino acids. CDR3 residues: CASSGPGTFDGYTF. DNA for the CDR3: TGCGCCAGCAGTGGCCCGGGGACATTTGATGGCTACACCTTC.

The chain carries TRBV18 and TRBJ2-5; TRBD1 matches 7 bases. The germline V gene has CDR1 KGHSH and CDR2 LQKENI. V shed 5 bases, J shed 5 bases, and the junction held 5 bases outside the gene matches. The CDR3 sequence is 13 residues long. CDR3: CASSFGQEETQYF. The CDR3, as DNA: TGTGCCAGCTCATTCGGACAGGAGGAGACCCAGTACTTC.

V gene TRBV2 combines with J gene TRBJ2-7; no clear D gene. The V gene's germline CDR1 is SNHLY and CDR2 FYNNEI. With 7 bases removed from V and 3 bases from J, the gap between germline ends came to 7 bases. The CDR3 loop spans 11 amino acids. As DNA, the CDR3 is TGTGCCAGCAAAGGCGGCTACGAGCAGTACTTC. It is translated as CASKGGYEQYF.

As concerns this clone: The same CDR3 can be traced to other DNA sequences in this sample. In DNA, the CDR3 is TGCAGCGTTGGCCACAAGAACACTGAAGCTTTCTTT. Translating gives CSVGHKNTEAFF. J is TRBJ1-1 and V is TRBV29-1; D ambiguous. CDR1 is SQVTM and CDR2 is ANQGSEA in the germline V gene. The ends were cut back, 4 bases at V and 1 base at J, with 7 bases in the middle. CDR3 length: 12 amino acids.

This chain connects TRBV9 to TRBJ1-6; no reliable D call. The CDR3 totals 16 residues. Trimming stripped 7 bases from V and 7 bases from J, with 21 bases between. From germline, CDR1 is SGDLS and CDR2 YYNGEE. CDR3 in amino acids: CASGLPRGILNSPLHF. In DNA, the CDR3 is TGTGCCAGCGGCCTTCCAAGAGGGATCCTAAATTCACCCCTCCACTTT.